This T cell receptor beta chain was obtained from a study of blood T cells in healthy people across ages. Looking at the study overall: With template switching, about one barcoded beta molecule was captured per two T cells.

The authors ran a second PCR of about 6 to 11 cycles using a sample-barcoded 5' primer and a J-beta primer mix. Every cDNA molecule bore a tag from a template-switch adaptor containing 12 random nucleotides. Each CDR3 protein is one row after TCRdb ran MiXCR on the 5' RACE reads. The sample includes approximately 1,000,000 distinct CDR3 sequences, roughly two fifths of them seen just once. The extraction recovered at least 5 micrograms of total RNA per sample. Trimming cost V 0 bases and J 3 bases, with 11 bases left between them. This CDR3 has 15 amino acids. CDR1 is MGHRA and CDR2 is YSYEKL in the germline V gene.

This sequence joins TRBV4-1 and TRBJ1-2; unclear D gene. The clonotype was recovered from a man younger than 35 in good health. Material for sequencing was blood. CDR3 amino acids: CASSQDLPGYYGYTF. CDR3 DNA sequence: TGCGCCAGCAGCCAAGATCTACCGGGGTACTATGGCTACACCTTC.